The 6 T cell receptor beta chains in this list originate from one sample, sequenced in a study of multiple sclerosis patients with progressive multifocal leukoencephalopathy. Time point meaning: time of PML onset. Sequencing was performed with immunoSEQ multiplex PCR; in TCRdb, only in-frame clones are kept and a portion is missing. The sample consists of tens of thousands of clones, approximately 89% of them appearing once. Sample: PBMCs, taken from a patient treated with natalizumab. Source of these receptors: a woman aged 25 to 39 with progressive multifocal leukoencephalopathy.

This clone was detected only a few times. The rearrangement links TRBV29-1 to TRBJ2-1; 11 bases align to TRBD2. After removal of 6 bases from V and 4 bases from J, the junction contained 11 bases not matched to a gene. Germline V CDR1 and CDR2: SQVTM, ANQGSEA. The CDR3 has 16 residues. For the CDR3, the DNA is TGCAGCGTCCTGTTAGGTACTAGCGGGAGATACAATGAGCAGTTCTTC. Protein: CSVLLGTSGRYNEQFF.

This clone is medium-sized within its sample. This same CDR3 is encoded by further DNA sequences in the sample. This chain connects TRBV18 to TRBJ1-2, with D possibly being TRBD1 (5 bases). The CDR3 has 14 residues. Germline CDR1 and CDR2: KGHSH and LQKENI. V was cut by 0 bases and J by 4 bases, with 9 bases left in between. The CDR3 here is CASSPPTESYGYTF. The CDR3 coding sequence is TGTGCCAGCTCACCACCGACAGAGTCCTATGGCTACACCTTC.

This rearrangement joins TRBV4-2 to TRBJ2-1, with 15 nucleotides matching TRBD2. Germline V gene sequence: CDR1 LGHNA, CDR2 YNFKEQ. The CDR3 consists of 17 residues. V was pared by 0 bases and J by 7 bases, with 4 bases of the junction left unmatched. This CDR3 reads CASSQDPGLAGGNEQFF. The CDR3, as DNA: TGTGCCAGCAGCCAAGACCCCGGACTAGCGGGAGGGAATGAGCAGTTCTTC.

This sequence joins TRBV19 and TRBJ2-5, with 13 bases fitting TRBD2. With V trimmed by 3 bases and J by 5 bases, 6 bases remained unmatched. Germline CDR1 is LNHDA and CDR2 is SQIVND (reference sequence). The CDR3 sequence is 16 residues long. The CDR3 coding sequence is TGTGCCAGTAGTATCGGGACTAGCGGGGAATTGGAGACCCAGTACTTC. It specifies CASSIGTSGELETQYF.

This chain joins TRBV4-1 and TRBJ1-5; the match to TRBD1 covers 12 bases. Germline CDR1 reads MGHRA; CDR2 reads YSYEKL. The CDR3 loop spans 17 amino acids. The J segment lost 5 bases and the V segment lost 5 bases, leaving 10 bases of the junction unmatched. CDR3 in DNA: TGCGCCAGCAGCGGGGCCGGGACAGGGGGCCTCGATCAGCCCCAGCATTTT. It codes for CASSGAGTGGLDQPQHF.

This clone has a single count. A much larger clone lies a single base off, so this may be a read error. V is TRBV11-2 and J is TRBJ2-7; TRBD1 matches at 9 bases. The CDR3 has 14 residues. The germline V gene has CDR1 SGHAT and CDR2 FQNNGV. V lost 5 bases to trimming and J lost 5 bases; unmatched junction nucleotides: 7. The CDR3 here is CASSPGTGLNEQYF. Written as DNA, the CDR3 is TGTGCCAGCAGCCCGGGGACAGGGTTGAACGAGCAGTACTTC.